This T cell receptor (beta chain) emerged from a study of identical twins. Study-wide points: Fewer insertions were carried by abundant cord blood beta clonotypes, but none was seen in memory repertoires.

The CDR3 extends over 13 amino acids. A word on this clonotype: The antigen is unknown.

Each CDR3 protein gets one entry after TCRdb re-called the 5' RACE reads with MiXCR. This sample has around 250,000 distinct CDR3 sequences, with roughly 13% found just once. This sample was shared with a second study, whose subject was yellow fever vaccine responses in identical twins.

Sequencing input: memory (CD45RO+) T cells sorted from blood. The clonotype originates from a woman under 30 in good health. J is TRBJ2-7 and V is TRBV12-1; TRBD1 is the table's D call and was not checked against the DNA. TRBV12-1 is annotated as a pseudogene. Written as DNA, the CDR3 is TGTGCCAGCGGGAGAGGGGAGATCTCCGAGCAGTACTTC. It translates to CASGRGEISEQYF.